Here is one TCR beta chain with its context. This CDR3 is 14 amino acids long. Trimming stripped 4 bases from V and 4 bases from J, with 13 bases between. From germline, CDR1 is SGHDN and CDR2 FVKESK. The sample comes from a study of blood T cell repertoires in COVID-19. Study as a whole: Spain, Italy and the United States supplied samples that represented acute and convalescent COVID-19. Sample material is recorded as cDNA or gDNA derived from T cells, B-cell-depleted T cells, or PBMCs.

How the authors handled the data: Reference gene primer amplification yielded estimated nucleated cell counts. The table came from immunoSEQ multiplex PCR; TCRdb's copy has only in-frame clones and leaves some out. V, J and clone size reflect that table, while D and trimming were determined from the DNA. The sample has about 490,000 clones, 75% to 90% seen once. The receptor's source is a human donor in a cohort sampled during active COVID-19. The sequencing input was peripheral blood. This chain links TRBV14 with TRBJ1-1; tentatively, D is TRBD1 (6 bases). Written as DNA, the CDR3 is TGTGCCAGCAGCCTACAGGGATTGGGCACTGAAGCTTTCTTT. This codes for CASSLQGLGTEAFF.